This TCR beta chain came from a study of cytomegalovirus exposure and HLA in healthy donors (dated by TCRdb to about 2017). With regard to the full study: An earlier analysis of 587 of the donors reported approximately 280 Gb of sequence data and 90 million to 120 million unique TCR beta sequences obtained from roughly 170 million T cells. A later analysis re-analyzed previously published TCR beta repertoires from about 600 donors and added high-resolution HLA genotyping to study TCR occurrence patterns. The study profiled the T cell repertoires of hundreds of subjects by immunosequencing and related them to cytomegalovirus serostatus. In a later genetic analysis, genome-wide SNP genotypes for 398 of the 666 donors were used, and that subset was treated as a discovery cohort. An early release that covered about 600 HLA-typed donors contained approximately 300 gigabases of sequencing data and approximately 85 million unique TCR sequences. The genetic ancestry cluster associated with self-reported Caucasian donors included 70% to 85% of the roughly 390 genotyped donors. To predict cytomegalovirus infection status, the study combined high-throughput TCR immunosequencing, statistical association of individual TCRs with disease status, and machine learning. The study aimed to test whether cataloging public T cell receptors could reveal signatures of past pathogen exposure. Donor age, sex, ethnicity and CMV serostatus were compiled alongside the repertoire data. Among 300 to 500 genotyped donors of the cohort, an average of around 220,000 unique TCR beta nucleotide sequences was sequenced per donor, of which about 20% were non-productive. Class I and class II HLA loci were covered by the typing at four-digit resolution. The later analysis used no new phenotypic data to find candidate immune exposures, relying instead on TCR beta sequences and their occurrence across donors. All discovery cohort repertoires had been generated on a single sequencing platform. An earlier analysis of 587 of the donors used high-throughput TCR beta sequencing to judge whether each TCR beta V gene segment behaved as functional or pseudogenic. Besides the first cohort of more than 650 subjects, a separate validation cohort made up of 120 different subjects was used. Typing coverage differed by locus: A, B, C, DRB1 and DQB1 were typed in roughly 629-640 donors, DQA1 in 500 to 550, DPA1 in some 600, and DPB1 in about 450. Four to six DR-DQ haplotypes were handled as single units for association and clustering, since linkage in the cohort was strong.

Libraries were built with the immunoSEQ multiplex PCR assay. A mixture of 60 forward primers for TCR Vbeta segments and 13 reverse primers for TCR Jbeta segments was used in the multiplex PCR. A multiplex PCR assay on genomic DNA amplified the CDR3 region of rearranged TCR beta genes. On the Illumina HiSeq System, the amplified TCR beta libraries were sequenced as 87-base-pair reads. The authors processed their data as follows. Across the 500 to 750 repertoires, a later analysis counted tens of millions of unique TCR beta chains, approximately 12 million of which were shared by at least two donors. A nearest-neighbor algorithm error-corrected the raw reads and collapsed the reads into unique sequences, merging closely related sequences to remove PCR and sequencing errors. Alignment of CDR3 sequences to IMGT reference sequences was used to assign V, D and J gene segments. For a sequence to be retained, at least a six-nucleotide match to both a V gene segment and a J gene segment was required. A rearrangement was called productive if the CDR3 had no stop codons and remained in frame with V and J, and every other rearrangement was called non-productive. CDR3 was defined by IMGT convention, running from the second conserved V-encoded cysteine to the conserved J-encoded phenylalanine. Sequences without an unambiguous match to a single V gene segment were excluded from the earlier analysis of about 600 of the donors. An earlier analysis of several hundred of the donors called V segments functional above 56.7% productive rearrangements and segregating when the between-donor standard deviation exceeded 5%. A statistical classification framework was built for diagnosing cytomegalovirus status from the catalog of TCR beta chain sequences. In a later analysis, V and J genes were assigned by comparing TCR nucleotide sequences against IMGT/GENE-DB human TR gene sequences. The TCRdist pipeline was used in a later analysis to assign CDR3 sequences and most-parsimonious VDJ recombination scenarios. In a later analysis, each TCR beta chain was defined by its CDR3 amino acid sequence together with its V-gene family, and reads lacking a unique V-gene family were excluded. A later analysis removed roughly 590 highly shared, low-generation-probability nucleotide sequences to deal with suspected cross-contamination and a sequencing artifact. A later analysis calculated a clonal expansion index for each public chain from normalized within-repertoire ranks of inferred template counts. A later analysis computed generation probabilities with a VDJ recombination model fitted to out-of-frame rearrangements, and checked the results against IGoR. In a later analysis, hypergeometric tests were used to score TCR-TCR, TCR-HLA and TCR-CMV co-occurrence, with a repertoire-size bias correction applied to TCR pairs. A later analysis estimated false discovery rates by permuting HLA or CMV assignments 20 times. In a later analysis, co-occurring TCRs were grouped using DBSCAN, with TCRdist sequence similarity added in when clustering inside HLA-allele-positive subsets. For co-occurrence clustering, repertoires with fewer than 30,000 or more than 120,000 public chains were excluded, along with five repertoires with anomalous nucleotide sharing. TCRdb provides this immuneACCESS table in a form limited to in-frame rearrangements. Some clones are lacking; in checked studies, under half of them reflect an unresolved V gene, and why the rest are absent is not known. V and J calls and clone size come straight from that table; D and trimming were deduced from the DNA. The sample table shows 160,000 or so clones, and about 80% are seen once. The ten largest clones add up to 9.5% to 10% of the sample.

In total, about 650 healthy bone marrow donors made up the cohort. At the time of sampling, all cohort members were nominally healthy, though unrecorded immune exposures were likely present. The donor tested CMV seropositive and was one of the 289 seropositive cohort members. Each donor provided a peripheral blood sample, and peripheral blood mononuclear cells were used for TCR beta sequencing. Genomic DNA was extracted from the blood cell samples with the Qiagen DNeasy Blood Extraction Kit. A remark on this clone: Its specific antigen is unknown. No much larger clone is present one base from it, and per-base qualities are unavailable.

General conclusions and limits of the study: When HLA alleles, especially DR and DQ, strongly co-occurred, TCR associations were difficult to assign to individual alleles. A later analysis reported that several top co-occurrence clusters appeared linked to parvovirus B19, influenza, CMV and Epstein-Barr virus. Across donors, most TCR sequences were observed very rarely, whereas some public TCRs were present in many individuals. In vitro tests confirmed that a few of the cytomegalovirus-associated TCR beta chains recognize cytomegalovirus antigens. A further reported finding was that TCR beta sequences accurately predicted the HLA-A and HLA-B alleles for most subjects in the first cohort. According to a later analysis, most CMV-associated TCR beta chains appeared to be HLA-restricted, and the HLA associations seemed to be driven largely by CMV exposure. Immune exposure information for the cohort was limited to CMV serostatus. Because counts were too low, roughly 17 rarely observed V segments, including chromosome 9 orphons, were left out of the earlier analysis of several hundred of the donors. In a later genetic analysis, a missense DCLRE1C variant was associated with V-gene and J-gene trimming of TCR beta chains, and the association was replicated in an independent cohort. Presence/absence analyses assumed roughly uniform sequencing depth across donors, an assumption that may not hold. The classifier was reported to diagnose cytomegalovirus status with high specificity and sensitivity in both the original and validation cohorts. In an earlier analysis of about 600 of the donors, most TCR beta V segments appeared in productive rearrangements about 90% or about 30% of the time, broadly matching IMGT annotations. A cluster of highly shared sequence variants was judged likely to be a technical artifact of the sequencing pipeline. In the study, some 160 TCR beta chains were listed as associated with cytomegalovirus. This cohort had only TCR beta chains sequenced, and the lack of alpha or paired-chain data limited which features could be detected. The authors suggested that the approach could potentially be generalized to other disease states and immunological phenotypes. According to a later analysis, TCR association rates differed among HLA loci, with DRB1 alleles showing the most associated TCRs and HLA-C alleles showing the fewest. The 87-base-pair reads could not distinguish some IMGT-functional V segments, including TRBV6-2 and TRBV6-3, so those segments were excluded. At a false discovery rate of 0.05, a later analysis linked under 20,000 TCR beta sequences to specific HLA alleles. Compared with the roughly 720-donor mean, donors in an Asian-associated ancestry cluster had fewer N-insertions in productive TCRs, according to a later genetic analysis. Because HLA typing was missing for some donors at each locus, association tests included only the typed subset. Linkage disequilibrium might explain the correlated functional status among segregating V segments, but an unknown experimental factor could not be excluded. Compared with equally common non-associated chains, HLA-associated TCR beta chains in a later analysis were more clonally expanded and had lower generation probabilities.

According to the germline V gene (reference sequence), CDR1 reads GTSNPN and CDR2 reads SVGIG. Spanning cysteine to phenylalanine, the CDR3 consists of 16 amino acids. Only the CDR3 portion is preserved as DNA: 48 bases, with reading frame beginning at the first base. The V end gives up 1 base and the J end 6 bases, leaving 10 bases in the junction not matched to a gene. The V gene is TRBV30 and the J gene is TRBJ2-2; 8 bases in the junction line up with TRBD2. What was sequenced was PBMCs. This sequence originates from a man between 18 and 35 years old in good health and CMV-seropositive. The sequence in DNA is TGTGCCTGGAGTGCTCTGCCAGGGACTAGTTCCGGGGAGCTGTTTTTT. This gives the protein CAWSALPGTSSGELFF.